This entry is about one TCR beta chain. Germline CDR1 reads SEHNR; CDR2 reads FQNEAQ (reference sequence). CDR3 length: 16 residues. Trimming took off 5 bases at V and 3 bases at J, with 16 bases between the two ends. This sample was included in a study of T cells in localized non-small cell lung cancer. Clones were sequenced by immunoSEQ multiplex PCR, and TCRdb holds only the in-frame ones, with some missing. The sample lists 23,000 or so clones, over 75% seen once, with about 31% in the top ten. The specimen was peripheral blood, collected before any cancer treatment. V and J are TRBV7-9 and TRBJ2-2; D unclear. The source is a male donor aged 60 or older with stage I squamous cell lung carcinoma. The CDR3 loop is CASSPGFGFYTGELFF. CDR3 nucleotide sequence: TGTGCCAGCAGCCCTGGGTTCGGCTTTTACACCGGGGAGCTGTTTTTT.